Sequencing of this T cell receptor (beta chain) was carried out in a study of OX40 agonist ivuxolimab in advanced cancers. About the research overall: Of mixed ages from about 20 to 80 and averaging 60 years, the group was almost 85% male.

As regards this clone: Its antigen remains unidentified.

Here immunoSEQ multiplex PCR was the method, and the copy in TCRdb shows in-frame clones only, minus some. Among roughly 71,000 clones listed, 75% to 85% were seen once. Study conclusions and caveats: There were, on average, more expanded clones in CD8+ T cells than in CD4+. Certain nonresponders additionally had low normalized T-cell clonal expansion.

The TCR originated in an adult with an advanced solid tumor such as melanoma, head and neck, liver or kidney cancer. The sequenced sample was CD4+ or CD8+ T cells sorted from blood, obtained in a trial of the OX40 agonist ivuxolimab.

DNA for the CDR3: TGTGCCAGCAGCCCTCGGCAGAGCTCCTACGAGCAGTACTTC. It is translated as CASSPRQSSYEQYF. The rearrangement links TRBV9 to TRBJ2-7; D gene uncertain. V lost 4 bases to trimming and J lost 0 bases, with 11 bases between them. CDR3 length: 14 residues. CDR1 and CDR2 from the germline V gene are SGDLS and YYNGEE.